Listed below are T cell receptor beta chains from one sample, sequenced in a study of blood T cell repertoires in COVID-19. Assay used: immunoSEQ multiplex PCR; TCRdb lists only in-frame clones, some missing. The repertoire has around 100,000 clones, 90% of them found once; the top ten carry 4% to 6%. The sample taken for sequencing was peripheral blood. The receptors derive from a man aged 45-65 years with acute or convalescent COVID-19. Both conserved end residues are part of each CDR3. A D gene is named only where the DNA matches it firmly. Size values are once, few and many counts, or a class for expanded clones, and some rows have none.

TRBJ2-3,-,-,TRBV10-1,TGCGCCAGCTCTGCCGCTCCCCTAGCTCCCACAGATACGCAGTATTTT,CASSAAPLAPTDTQYF
TRBJ2-1,TRBD2,-,TRBV12-3/TRBV12-4,TGTGCCAGCAGTACACTAGCGGGAAGACTGTTCTTC,CASSTLAGRLFF
TRBJ1-4,-,once,TRBV6-1,TGTGCCAGCAGTGAAGTCTGGCAGGGAATGGTAAAACTGTTTTTT,CASSEVWQGMVKLFF
TRBJ2-1,TRBD2,-,TRBV5-5,TGTGCCAGCAGCTTGGTACGGGAGGGCCATAGGAGCTCCTACAATGAGCAGTTCTTC,CASSLVREGHRSSYNEQFF
TRBJ2-7,TRBD2,-,TRBV6-5,TGTGCCAGCAGTCTGAAAAGCGGGGCTGTCATCGAGCAGTACTTC,CASSLKSGAVIEQYF
TRBJ2-7,TRBD2,-,TRBV5-1,TGCGCCAGCCAGAGCGGGAGAGAGCAGTACTTC,CASQSGREQYF
TRBJ2-1,-,few,TRBV19,TGTGCCAGTAGTATAGGGTGGGGGCAGACCTACAATGAGCAGTTCTTC,CASSIGWGQTYNEQFF
TRBJ1-2,TRBD1,-,TRBV30,TGTGCCTGGGTCCGGGACAGGGCCGGCTACACCTTC,CAWVRDRAGYTF
TRBJ2-7,TRBD1,-,TRBV5-4,TGTGCCAGCAGTGGGACAGGAGCCTACGAGCAGTACTTC,CASSGTGAYEQYF
TRBJ1-2,-,-,TRBV3-1/TRBV3-2,TGTGCCAGCAGCCAAGGAGGCGGCTATGGCTACACCTTC,CASSQGGGYGYTF
TRBJ1-4,-,-,TRBV6-5,TGTGCCAGCAGTCACAGGGTTGAAAAACTGTTTTTT,CASSHRVEKLFF
TRBJ1-2,TRBD1,once,TRBV20-1,TGCAGTGCTAGTAGGACAGGGTATGGCTACACCTTC,CSASRTGYGYTF
TRBJ2-1,-,-,TRBV10-3,TGTGCCACCAGTGGGGAAAGGGGAAGCTCCTACAATGAGCAGTTCTTC,CATSGERGSSYNEQFF
TRBJ2-7,TRBD1,once,TRBV5-4,TGTGCCAGCAGCCGCCGGGACAGGACGTCCTACGAGCAGTACTTC,CASSRRDRTSYEQYF
TRBJ1-1,-,-,TRBV7-9,TGTGCCAGCAGTCAGACAGGCGAAGCTTTCTTT,CASSQTGEAFF
TRBJ2-2,-,-,TRBV2,TGTGCCAGCAGTGAGATTAGGGGAGGCACCGGGGAGCTGTTTTTT,CASSEIRGGTGELFF
TRBJ2-1,TRBD2,-,TRBV11-2,TGTGCCAGCAGCTTGACTAGCTGGGGTGAGCAGTTCTTC,CASSLTSWGEQFF
TRBJ2-7,-,few,TRBV5-5,TGTGCCAGCAGCTTGTACGGCCCGGGGGAGCAGTACTTC,CASSLYGPGEQYF
TRBJ1-5,-,-,TRBV13,TGTGCCAGCAGCTTAAGCGGGGGGCGATGGGTCATCAATCAGCCCCAGCATTTT,CASSLSGGRWVINQPQHF
TRBJ1-5,-,-,TRBV30,TGTGCCTGGAGTGTCCCGGGGGGGGGCCATCAGCCCCAGCATTTT,CAWSVPGGGHQPQHF
TRBJ2-1,-,-,TRBV6-1,TGTGCCAGCAGTGAAAGTCTGTACGGGAGCCATGAGCAGTTCTTC,CASSESLYGSHEQFF
TRBJ1-5,-,-,TRBV30,TGTGCCTGGAGTAATGGAGCCCAGGGGCAGCCCCAGCATTTT,CAWSNGAQGQPQHF
TRBJ2-3,-,-,TRBV11-2,TGTGCCAGCAGCCCGGCGCGGTTAAGGGATACGCAGTATTTT,CASSPARLRDTQYF
TRBJ2-1,-,-,TRBV27,TGTGCCAGCAGTTTACAGGGGTGGGGTGGTGAGCAGTTCTTC,CASSLQGWGGEQFF
TRBJ1-3,-,-,TRBV6-6,TGTGCCAGCAGGGCGGGACCTCTGGACTCTGGAAACACCATATATTTT,CASRAGPLDSGNTIYF
TRBJ2-2,-,-,TRBV7-9,TGTGCCAGCAGCTCCCGCCAGTACGGGGGGCTGTTTTTT,CASSSRQYGGLFF
TRBJ1-4,TRBD1,-,TRBV24-1,TGTGCCACCAGTAAGACAGGGGGTAATGAAAAACTGTTTTTT,CATSKTGGNEKLFF
TRBJ1-6,TRBD1,-,TRBV2,TGTGCCAGCAAGATAGACAGGGGGTCTTTTTCACCCCTCCACTTT,CASKIDRGSFSPLHF
TRBJ2-2,TRBD1,-,TRBV30,TGTGCCTGGCGACAGGGGGCTGGCACCGGGGAGCTGTTTTTT,CAWRQGAGTGELFF
TRBJ2-7,-,-,TRBV30,TGTGCCTGGAGTGTTGGAGGGAACCACGAGCAGTACTTC,CAWSVGGNHEQYF
TRBJ2-7,-,-,TRBV5-1,TGCGCCAGCAGCTTGATGGAGCAGGGAGGCATTGTAGCCTACGAGCAGTACTTC,CASSLMEQGGIVAYEQYF
TRBJ1-4,-,-,TRBV2,TGTGCCAGCAGTGAAGACAGGGCCCAGATTAATGAAAAACTGTTTTTT,CASSEDRAQINEKLFF
TRBJ2-2,TRBD2,-,TRBV7-6,TGTGCCAGCAGCCCGAGACTAGCGGGAGGGTACACCGGGGAGCTGTTTTTT,CASSPRLAGGYTGELFF
TRBJ1-2,-,few,TRBV9,TGTGCCAGCAGCGTAGGTCTTAGTCACAGGAGAGACTATGGCTACACCTTC,CASSVGLSHRRDYGYTF
TRBJ2-2,-,-,TRBV5-5,TGTGCCAGCAGCCCTCTGGGCGGGAAGTTAACCGGGGAGCTGTTTTTT,CASSPLGGKLTGELFF